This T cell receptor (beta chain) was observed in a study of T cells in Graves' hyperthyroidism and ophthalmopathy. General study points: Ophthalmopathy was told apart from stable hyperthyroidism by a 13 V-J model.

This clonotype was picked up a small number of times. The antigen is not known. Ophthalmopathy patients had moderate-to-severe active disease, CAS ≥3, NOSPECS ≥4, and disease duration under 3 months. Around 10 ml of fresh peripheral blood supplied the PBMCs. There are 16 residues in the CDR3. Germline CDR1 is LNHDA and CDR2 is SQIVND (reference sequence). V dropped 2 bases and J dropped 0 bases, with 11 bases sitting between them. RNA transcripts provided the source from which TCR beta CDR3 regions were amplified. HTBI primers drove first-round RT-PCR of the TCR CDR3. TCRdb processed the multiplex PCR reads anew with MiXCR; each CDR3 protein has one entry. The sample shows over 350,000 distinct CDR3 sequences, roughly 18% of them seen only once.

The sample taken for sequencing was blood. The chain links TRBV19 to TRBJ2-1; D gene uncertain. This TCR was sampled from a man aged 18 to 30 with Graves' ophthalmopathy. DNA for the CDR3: TGTGCCAGTAGTATATTACCAGGAAGCTCCTACAATGAGCAGTTCTTC. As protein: CASSILPGSSYNEQFF.